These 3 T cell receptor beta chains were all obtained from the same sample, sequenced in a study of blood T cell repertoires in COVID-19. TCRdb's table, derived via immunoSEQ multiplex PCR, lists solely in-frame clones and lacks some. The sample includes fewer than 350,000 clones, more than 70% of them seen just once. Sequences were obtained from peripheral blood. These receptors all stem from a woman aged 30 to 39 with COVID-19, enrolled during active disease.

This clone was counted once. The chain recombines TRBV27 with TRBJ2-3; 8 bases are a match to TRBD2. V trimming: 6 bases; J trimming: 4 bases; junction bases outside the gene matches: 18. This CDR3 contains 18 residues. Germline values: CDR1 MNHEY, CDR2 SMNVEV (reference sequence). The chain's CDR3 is CASRRTTIAGTRADTQYF. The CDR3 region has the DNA TGTGCCAGCAGGAGGACAACTATAGCGGGGACGCGGGCAGATACGCAGTATTTT.

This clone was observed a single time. CDR3 amino acids: CSVVDSRTDTQYF. CDR3 sequence (DNA): TGCAGCGTTGTCGACAGTCGCACAGATACGCAGTATTTT. The chain combines TRBV29-1 with TRBJ2-3; D is possibly TRBD1 (5 bases). The CDR3 extends over 13 amino acids. V gave up 4 bases and J gave up 1 base, with 9 bases separating them. Germline values: CDR1 SQVTM, CDR2 ANQGSEA.

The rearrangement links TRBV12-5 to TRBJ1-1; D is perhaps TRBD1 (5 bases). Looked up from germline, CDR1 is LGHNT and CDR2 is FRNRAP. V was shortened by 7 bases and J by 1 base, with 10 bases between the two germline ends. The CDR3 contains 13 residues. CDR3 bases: TGTGCTAGTGCCGACGGGGGGAACACTGAAGCTTTCTTT. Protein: CASADGGNTEAFF.